Each of the 24 T cell receptor beta chains below was sequenced from the same sample in a study of neurological immune-mediated disorders (dated by TCRdb to about 2019). Libraries were made using 5' RACE. Sequencing was carried out with an Illumina HiSeq 2500. The public reads were run again by TCRdb, first through fastp at Q25 and then through MiXCR, and only productive beta chains were kept. Each record represents a unique CDR3 protein, reported with the most common genes and DNA among its rows. Within this sample are some 54,000 distinct CDR3 sequences, with roughly 10% of them counted one time only. In total, the top ten clones hold about 6.6% of the sample. According to the study, the label for this sample's time point signals: longitudinal time-point 1 (baseline). Material for sequencing was PBMCs. These receptors were collected from a male donor with HTLV-1-associated myelopathy (HAM/TSP).

The J gene is TRBJ1-5, the V gene TRBV12-3 or TRBV12-4; 9 nucleotides align to TRBD1. V lost 2 bases to trimming and J lost 5 bases; unmatched junction nucleotides: 1. The CDR3 is made up of 14 amino acids. The CDR3 DNA reads as TGTGCCAGCAGTTTAACAGGGGGCGATCAGCCCCAGCATTTT. It translates to CASSLTGGDQPQHF.

This clonotype has ten or more counts. This chain connects TRBV7-9 to TRBJ2-3, with TRBD2 matching 7 bases. Germline V CDR1 and CDR2: SEHNR, FQNEAQ (reference sequence). V was clipped by 10 bases and J by 5 bases; unmatched bases: 6. CDR3 length: 12 amino acids. The CDR3 is CATASGGDTQYF. The CDR3 region has the DNA TGTGCCACCGCCTCGGGGGGAGATACGCAGTATTTT.

In its sample, this clonotype was seen many times. The chain links TRBV5-1 to TRBJ2-6, with D possibly matching TRBD2 (6 bases). The germline CDR1 and CDR2 sequences are SGHRS and YFSETQ. The CDR3 has 16 residues. Deletions cut 0 bases from V and 6 bases from J, with 13 bases between. The CDR3 DNA reads TGCGCCAGCAGCTTGGGCGGGACGGCTTTGGCCAACGTCCTGACTTTC. This encodes CASSLGGTALANVLTF.

This clonotype was observed many times. This chain joins TRBV28 and TRBJ2-3, with D perhaps given as TRBD1 or TRBD2 (5 bases each). CDR1 and CDR2 from the germline V gene are MDHEN and SYDVKM. The CDR3 extends over 18 amino acids. Trimming left V 5 bases short and J 1 base short, with 22 bases between. DNA of the CDR3: TGTGCCAGCAGTCCCTCGGGACCGACCTCCTTTGGCACAGATACGCAGTATTTT. It yields the protein CASSPSGPTSFGTDTQYF.

This clonotype has ten or more counts. J is TRBJ2-1 and V is TRBV18, with 7 nucleotides matching TRBD1. The V segment lost 3 bases and the J segment 0 bases; nucleotides outside the gene matches: 11. The CDR3 extends over 18 amino acids. CDR1 and CDR2 from the germline V gene are KGHSH and LQKENI. CDR3 coding DNA: TGTGCCAGCTCACCTATCCTCGGGACAGAAGGCTCCTACAATGAGCAGTTCTTC. This translates into CASSPILGTEGSYNEQFF.

This clonotype was detected ten times or more. V usage is TRBV9 and J usage is TRBJ2-3; TRBD2 might be the D (6 bases). Trimming removed 0 bases at V and 1 base at J, with 12 bases between. CDR1 and CDR2 from the germline V gene are SGDLS and YYNGEE. The CDR3 is made up of 16 amino acids. The CDR3 spells CASSVGGRHRTDTQYF. The CDR3 region has the DNA TGTGCCAGCAGCGTAGGAGGGAGGCACCGCACAGATACGCAGTATTTT.

This clonotype has ten or more counts. The chain combines TRBV6-5 with TRBJ2-5, with 10 bases fitting TRBD1. J lost 6 bases, V lost 6 bases, and 4 bases had no gene match. The germline gives CDR1 MNHEY, CDR2 SVGAGI. This CDR3 region has 13 residues. CDR3 DNA: TGTGCCAGCAGCCCAGACAGGGGGCAGACCCAGTACTTC. Residues: CASSPDRGQTQYF.

This chain links TRBV19 with TRBJ2-7; D may be TRBD1 (7 bases). The CDR3 extends over 12 amino acids. The V end was cut by 11 bases, the J end by 3 bases, with 14 bases between. Germline lookup yields CDR1 LNHDA and CDR2 SQIVND (reference sequence). The CDR3 region has the DNA TGTGCCGCAGGGGGGACGGGCTACGAGCAGTACTTC. This sequence encodes CAAGGTGYEQYF. Full variable domain (missing parts from reference TRBV19 and TRBJ2-7): DGGITQSPKYLFRKEGQNVTLSCEQNLNHDAMYWYRQDPGQGLRLIYYSQIVNDFQKGDIAEGYSVSREKKESFPLTVTSAQKNPTAFYLCAAGGTGYEQYFGPGTRLTVT.

Points on this clonotype: This may arise from a read error, as a much more abundant clone is one base away. The chain carries TRBV5-5 and TRBJ1-2; D gene unclear. The CDR3 runs 13 residues. The V end lost 5 bases, the J end lost 10 bases, and 18 bases lay between the germline ends. Germline CDR1 reads SGHKS; CDR2 reads YYEKEE (reference sequence). CDR3 amino acids: CASRPTSKVVYTF. The DNA of the CDR3 is TGTGCCAGCAGGCCCACCAGCAAAGTCGTCTACACCTTC.

This clonotype was seen ten or more times. The V gene is TRBV7-2, the J gene TRBJ1-4; D may be TRBD1 (6 bases). V was shortened by 0 bases and J by 2 bases, with 13 bases between the two germline ends. Germline V CDR1 and CDR2: SGHTA, FQGNSA. The CDR3 is 17 residues long. The CDR3 reads CASSLAGQGNTNEKLFF. In DNA, the CDR3 is TGTGCCAGCAGCTTAGCTGGGCAGGGGAACACTAATGAAAAACTGTTTTTT.

This clonotype was observed at least ten times. This rearrangement joins TRBV6-6 to TRBJ2-2; 10 bases agree with TRBD1. This CDR3 is built from 16 residues. V lost 6 bases, J lost 6 bases, and 10 bases stayed unmatched. CDR1 is MNHNY and CDR2 is SVGAGI in the germline V gene (reference sequence). The CDR3: CASRHRDRGSAGELFF. The CDR3 nucleotides read TGTGCCAGCAGGCACCGGGACAGGGGTAGTGCCGGGGAGCTGTTTTTT.

This clonotype was seen many times. The chain couples TRBV5-1 to TRBJ1-1; D is possibly TRBD1 (5 bases). The CDR3 runs to 14 residues. Trimming shortened V by 4 bases and J by 4 bases, and 14 bases separated the two germline ends. Germline V gives CDR1 SGHRS, CDR2 YFSETQ. CDR3 DNA: TGCGCCAGCAGCCCGGAGGGACGCATCACTGAAGCTTTCTTT. Encoded protein: CASSPEGRITEAFF.

This clonotype was picked up many times. This chain connects TRBV7-2 to TRBJ2-1; tentative D call: TRBD1 (6 bases). CDR3 length equals 14 residues. Between the trimmed V and J ends, which lost 3 bases and 5 bases, there was a span of 11 bases. The germline V gene has CDR1 SGHTA and CDR2 FQGNSA. This chain's CDR3 is CASSFENRDNEQFF. For the CDR3, the DNA is TGTGCCAGCAGCTTTGAAAACAGGGACAATGAGCAGTTCTTC. The full variable domain, its missing parts supplied by reference TRBV7-2 and TRBJ2-1, is GAGVSQSPSNKVTEKGKDVELRCDPISGHTALYWYRQSLGQGLEFLIYFQGNSAPDKSGLPSDRFSAERTGGSVSTLTIQRTQQEDSAVYLCASSFENRDNEQFFGPGTRLTVL.

This clonotype was observed at least ten times. The chain combines TRBV27 with TRBJ2-5; weak D call: TRBD1 (6 bases). Looked up from germline, CDR1 is MNHEY and CDR2 is SMNVEV (reference sequence). This CDR3 has 14 residues. V was cut by 5 bases and J by 2 bases, with 12 bases left in between. This CDR3 is CASSPHRAQETQYF. CDR3 in DNA: TGTGCCAGCAGTCCCCACAGGGCTCAAGAGACCCAGTACTTC.

This clonotype was seen many times. V and J are TRBV25-1 and TRBJ1-2, with unresolved D. The CDR3 has 16 residues. Germline V lookup: CDR1 MGHDK, CDR2 SYGVNS. V lost 1 base, J lost 3 bases, and 15 bases lay in between. The CDR3: CASSEFGEGEDYGYTF. As DNA, the CDR3 is TGTGCCAGCAGTGAATTCGGGGAGGGTGAAGACTATGGCTACACCTTC.

This clonotype has ten or more counts. This chain joins TRBV28 and TRBJ2-5; no firm D call. This CDR3 comprises 11 residues. The V end lost 4 bases, the J end lost 4 bases, and 4 bases lay between the germline ends. The germline gives CDR1 MDHEN, CDR2 SYDVKM. The CDR3: CASSSGETQYF. As DNA, the CDR3 is TGTGCCAGCAGTTCGGGAGAGACCCAGTACTTC.

This clonotype was detected many times. V gene TRBV27 combines with J gene TRBJ1-6; the match to TRBD1 covers 7 bases. This CDR3 contains 11 residues. V lost 6 bases to trimming and J lost 14 bases; unmatched junction nucleotides: 4. CDR1 MNHEY and CDR2 SMNVEV come from the germline V gene (reference sequence). The DNA of the CDR3 is TGTGCCAGCAGGTCCCAGGGGGCCCTCCACTTT. This codes for CASRSQGALHF.

In this sample, this clonotype turned up a few times. This rearrangement joins TRBV18 to TRBJ2-7; unclear D gene. The CDR3 is 14 residues long. In germline, CDR1 is KGHSH, CDR2 LQKENI. Trimming stripped 3 bases from V and 1 base from J, with 10 bases between. The CDR3 protein is CASSPSSRSYEQYF. For the CDR3, the DNA is TGTGCCAGCTCACCGAGTTCCAGATCCTACGAGCAGTACTTC. The full variable domain, rest sourced from reference TRBV18 and TRBJ2-7, is NAGVMQNPRHLVRRRGQEARLRCSPMKGHSHVYWYRQLPEEGLKFMVYLQKENIIDESGMPKERFSAEFPKEGPSILRIQQVVRGDSAAYFCASSPSSRSYEQYFGPGTRLTVT.

This clonotype occurred many times. The V call is TRBV5-1, the J call TRBJ2-3; 13 nucleotides agree with TRBD2. Germline V gene sequence: CDR1 SGHRS, CDR2 YFSETQ. J gave up 8 bases and V 4 bases, and 10 bases lay outside the gene matches. The CDR3 contains 16 residues. CDR3 DNA sequence: TGCGCCAGCAGCCCAGGACTAGCGGGGGATCTAGGTACGCAGTATTTT. Its translation is CASSPGLAGDLGTQYF.

This clonotype has at least ten counts. The chain has TRBV12-3 or TRBV12-4 and TRBJ1-5; no reliable D call. CDR3 size: 13 residues. The V gene lost 0 bases and the J gene lost 7 bases, with 7 bases spanning the gap. CDR3 residues: CASSLALRQPQHF. The CDR3, as DNA: TGTGCCAGCAGTTTAGCGCTGAGGCAGCCCCAGCATTTT.

This clonotype was recorded many times. This sequence joins TRBV7-9 and TRBJ1-2, with no clear D. V gave up 3 bases and J gave up 2 bases, with 7 bases separating them. The CDR3 sequence is 13 residues long. Germline-derived CDR1 and CDR2 are SEHNR and FQNEAQ (reference sequence). The CDR3 is CASSFAGNYGYTF. The CDR3 bases are TGTGCCAGCAGCTTCGCGGGGAACTATGGCTACACCTTC.

This clonotype was observed once. This may arise from a read error, as a much more abundant clone is one base away. CDR3 sequence: CASSLRGMNIEAFF. The CDR3 coding sequence is TGCGCCAGCAGCTTACGGGGAATGAACATTGAAGCTTTCTTT. V is TRBV5-1 and J is TRBJ1-1; D is undetermined. Germline values: CDR1 SGHRS, CDR2 YFSETQ. This CDR3 has 14 residues. The full variable domain, its missing parts supplied by reference TRBV5-1 and TRBJ1-1, is KAGVTQTPRYLIKTRGQQVTLSCSPISGHRSVSWYQQTPGQGLQFLFEYFSETQRNKGNFPGRFSGRQFSNSRSEMNVSTLELGDSALYLCASSLRGMNIEAFFGQGTRLTVV.

This clonotype is categorized as medium-sized. This chain uses TRBV20-1 with TRBJ2-2, with no clear D. CDR1 and CDR2 (germline): DFQATT, SNEGSKA (reference sequence). Deletions cut 2 bases from V and 6 bases from J, with 10 bases between. This CDR3 comprises 13 residues. CDR3 loop: CSARPTWSGELFF. The CDR3 DNA reads as TGCAGTGCTAGACCTACCTGGTCCGGGGAGCTGTTTTTT.

This clonotype was observed at least ten times. The genes are TRBV6-5 and TRBJ2-7, with D maybe TRBD1 (6 bases). The V and J ends lost 6 bases and 1 base respectively, with 13 bases between them. This CDR3 comprises 14 residues. CDR1 and CDR2 (germline): MNHEY, SVGAGI. This CDR3 is CASSQRTASYEQYF. In nucleotides, the CDR3 is TGTGCCAGCAGCCAAAGGACAGCTTCCTACGAGCAGTACTTC.